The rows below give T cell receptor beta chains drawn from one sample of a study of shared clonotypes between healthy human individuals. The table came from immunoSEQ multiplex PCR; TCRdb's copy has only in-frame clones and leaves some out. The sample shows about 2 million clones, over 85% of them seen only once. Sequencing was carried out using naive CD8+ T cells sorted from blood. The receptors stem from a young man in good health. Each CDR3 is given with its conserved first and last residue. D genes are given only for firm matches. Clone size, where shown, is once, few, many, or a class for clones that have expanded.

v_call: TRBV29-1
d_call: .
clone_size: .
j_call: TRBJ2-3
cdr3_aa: CSVDREPDTQYF
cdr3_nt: TGCAGCGTTGACAGGGAACCAGATACGCAGTATTTT

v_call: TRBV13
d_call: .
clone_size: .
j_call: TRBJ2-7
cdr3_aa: CASSLGPSLSYEQYF
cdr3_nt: TGTGCCAGCAGCTTAGGCCCATCCCTCTCCTACGAGCAGTACTTC

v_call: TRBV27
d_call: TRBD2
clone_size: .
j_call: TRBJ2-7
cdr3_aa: CASRLAEPYEQYF
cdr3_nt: TGTGCCAGCAGGCTAGCGGAGCCATACGAGCAGTACTTC

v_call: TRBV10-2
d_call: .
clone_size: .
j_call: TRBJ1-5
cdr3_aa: CASSEYWGSNQPQHF
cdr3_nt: TGCGCCAGCAGTGAATATTGGGGTTCCAATCAGCCCCAGCATTTT

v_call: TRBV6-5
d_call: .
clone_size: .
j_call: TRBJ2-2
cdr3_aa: CASSRVTGELFF
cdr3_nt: TGTGCCAGCAGTAGAGTGACCGGGGAGCTGTTTTTT

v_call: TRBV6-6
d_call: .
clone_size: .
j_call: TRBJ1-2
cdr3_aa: CASSGYGYTF
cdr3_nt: TGTGCCAGCAGTGGCTATGGCTACACCTTC

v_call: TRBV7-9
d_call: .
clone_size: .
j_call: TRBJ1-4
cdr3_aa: CASSPQDRNEKLFF
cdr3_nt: TGTGCCAGCAGCCCTCAGGACCGGAATGAAAAACTGTTTTTT

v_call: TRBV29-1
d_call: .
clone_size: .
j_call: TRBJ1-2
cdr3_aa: CSIKGAYGYTF
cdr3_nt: TGCAGTATTAAGGGTGCCTATGGCTACACCTTC

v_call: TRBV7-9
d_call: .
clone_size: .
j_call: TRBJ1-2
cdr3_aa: CASSSPGQGFNYGYTF
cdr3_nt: TGTGCCAGCAGCTCCCCCGGACAAGGTTTTAACTATGGCTACACCTTC

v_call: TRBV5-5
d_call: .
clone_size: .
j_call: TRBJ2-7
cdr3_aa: CASSLQWGPSYEQYF
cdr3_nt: TGTGCCAGCAGCTTACAGTGGGGGCCCTCCTACGAGCAGTACTTC

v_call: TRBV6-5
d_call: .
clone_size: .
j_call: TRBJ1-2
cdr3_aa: CASSYSEGIRGYGYTF
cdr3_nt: TGTGCCAGCAGTTACTCTGAGGGGATAAGGGGCTATGGCTACACCTTC

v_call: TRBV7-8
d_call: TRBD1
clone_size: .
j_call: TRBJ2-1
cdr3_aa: CASSLHPGQYNEQFF
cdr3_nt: TGTGCCAGCAGCTTGCACCCGGGACAGTACAATGAGCAGTTCTTC

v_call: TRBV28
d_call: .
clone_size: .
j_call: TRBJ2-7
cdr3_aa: CASSFRGKSYEQYF
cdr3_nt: TGTGCCAGCAGTTTCCGGGGCAAGTCGTACGAGCAGTACTTC

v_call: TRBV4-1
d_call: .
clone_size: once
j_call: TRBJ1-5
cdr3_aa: CASSPPGGPQHF
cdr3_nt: TGCGCCAGCAGCCCCCCCGGGGGGCCCCAGCATTTT

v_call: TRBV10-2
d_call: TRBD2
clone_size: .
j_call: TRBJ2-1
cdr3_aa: CASRITSGGTIYNEQFF
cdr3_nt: TGCGCCAGCAGAATAACTAGCGGGGGGACCATTTACAATGAGCAGTTCTTC

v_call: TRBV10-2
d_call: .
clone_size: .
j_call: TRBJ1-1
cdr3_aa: CASSVEGHTEAFF
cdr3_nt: TGCGCCAGCAGTGTAGAGGGTCACACTGAAGCTTTCTTT

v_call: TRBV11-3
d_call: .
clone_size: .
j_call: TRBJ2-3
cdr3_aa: CASSFRGTTDTQYF
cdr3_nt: TGTGCCAGCAGCTTCCGGGGCACCACAGATACGCAGTATTTT

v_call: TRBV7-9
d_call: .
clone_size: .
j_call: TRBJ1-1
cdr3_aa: CASSLVVGPSNTEAFF
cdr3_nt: TGTGCCAGCAGCTTAGTTGTAGGACCGTCGAACACTGAAGCTTTCTTT

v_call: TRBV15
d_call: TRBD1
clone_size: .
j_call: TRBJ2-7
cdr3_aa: CATSRDWTGTALPYEQYF
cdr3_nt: TGTGCCACCAGCAGAGATTGGACCGGGACAGCTCTCCCCTACGAGCAGTACTTC

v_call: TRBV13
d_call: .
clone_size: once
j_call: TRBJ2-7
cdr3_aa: CASSLERGGHSYEQYF
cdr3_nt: TGTGCCAGCAGCTTAGAGCGAGGGGGACACTCCTACGAGCAGTACTTC

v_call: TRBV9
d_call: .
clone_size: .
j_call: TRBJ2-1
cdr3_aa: CASSVEGLLGEQFF
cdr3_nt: TGTGCCAGCAGCGTAGAGGGACTTTTGGGTGAGCAGTTCTTC

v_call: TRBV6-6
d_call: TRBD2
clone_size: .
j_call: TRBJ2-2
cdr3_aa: CASSPAGGNTGELFF
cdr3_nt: TGTGCCAGCAGTCCGGCGGGGGGAAACACCGGGGAGCTGTTTTTT

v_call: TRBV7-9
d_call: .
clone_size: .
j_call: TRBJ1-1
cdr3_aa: CASTPAVNTEAFF
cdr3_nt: TGTGCCAGCACCCCGGCTGTGAACACTGAAGCTTTCTTT

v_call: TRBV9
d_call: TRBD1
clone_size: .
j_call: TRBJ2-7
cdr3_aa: CASSVDQGAFYEQYF
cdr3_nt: TGTGCCAGCAGCGTAGATCAGGGGGCGTTTTACGAGCAGTACTTC

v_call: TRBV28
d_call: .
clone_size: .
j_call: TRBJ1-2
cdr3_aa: CASSLYPGTTSNYGYTF
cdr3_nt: TGTGCCAGCAGTTTATATCCCGGGACAACTTCTAACTATGGCTACACCTTC

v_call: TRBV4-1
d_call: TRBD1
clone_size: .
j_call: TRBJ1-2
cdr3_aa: CASSPSGTGPLGYTF
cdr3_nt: TGCGCCAGCAGCCCGTCCGGGACAGGGCCGTTGGGCTACACCTTC

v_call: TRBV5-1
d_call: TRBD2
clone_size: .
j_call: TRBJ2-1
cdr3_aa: CASSLLAGGDNEQFF
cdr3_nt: TGCGCCAGCAGCTTACTAGCGGGAGGCGACAATGAGCAGTTCTTC

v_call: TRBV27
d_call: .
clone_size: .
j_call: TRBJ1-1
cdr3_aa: CASSSLRATEAFF
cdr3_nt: TGTGCCAGCAGTTCACTCAGGGCCACTGAAGCTTTCTTT

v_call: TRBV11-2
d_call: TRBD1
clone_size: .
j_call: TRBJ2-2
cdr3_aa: CASSSDPTGGADTGELFF
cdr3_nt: TGTGCCAGCAGCTCCGATCCGACAGGGGGCGCGGACACCGGGGAGCTGTTTTTT

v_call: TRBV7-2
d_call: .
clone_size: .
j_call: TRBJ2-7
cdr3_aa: CASRHNPGSHEQYF
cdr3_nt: TGTGCCAGCAGGCACAACCCAGGGAGCCACGAGCAGTACTTC

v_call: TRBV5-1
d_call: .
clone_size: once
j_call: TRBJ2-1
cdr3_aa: CASSLDGASAYNEQFF
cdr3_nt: TGCGCCAGCAGCTTGGACGGGGCATCGGCCTACAATGAGCAGTTCTTC

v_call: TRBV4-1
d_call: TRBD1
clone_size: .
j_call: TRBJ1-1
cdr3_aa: CASSHLPGQGESTEAFF
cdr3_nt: TGCGCCAGCAGCCATTTACCGGGACAGGGGGAGAGTACTGAAGCTTTCTTT

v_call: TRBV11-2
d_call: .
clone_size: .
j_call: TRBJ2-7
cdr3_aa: CASSYQDGTYEQYF
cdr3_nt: TGTGCCAGCAGCTACCAGGACGGGACCTACGAGCAGTACTTC

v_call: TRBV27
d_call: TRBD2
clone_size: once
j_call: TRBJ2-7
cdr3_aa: CASSPSRLAGNEQYF
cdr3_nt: TGTGCCAGCAGTCCGTCCCGGCTAGCGGGGAACGAGCAGTACTTC

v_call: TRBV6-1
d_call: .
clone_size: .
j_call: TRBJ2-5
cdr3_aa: CASTAPSREETQYF
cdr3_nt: TGTGCCAGCACCGCCCCCTCCAGGGAAGAGACCCAGTACTTC

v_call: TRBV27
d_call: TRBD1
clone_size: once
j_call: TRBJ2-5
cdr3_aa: CASSSGTGSALLETQYF
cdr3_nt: TGTGCCAGCAGTTCCGGGACAGGGAGCGCTTTACTGGAGACCCAGTACTTC

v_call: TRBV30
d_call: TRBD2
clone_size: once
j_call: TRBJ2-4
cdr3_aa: CAWSVGTSGGGAKNIQYF
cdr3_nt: TGTGCCTGGAGTGTCGGGACTAGCGGGGGTGGAGCCAAAAACATTCAGTACTTC

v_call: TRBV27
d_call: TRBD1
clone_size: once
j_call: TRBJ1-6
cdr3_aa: CASSLLGQGISSPLHF
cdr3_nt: TGTGCCAGCAGTTTACTGGGACAGGGAATCTCATCACCCCTCCACTTT